This T cell receptor (beta chain) originates from a study of CD8+ T cells in alopecia areata. RNA extraction and reverse transcription yielded cDNA as sequencing template. Only in-frame clones appear in the TCRdb table, and some are missing; sequencing was by immunoSEQ multiplex PCR. This sample has fewer than 200,000 clones, with roughly three fifths found just once. Noted treatment: oral pan-JAK inhibitor, 5-10 mg twice daily. CDR3 length: 15 amino acids. The J segment lost 2 bases and the V segment lost 5 bases, leaving 5 bases of the junction unmatched. Germline assignment: CDR1 SEHNR and CDR2 FQNEAQ (reference sequence). This clone was counted a single time.

This material consisted of CD8+ T cells sorted from blood, taken at week 24, from a patient treated with tofacitinib. The clonotype was recovered from a human donor with alopecia areata. V and J are TRBV7-9 and TRBJ2-1, with 8 bases matching TRBD2. The CDR3 DNA is TGTGCCAGCAGCCCCAGAGCGGGGGCCTACAATGAGCAGTTCTTC. This translates into CASSPRAGAYNEQFF.